The clone carrying this T cell receptor beta chain was recorded only once. Its target is not known. PCR amplification relied on 60 Vbeta primers (plus 13 Jbeta primers). Assay: immunoSEQ multiplex PCR; the TCRdb copy retains only in-frame clones and omits some. The data show some 150,000 clones, with approximately 84% seen just once and 4.5% held by the top ten. The data belong to a study of cytomegalovirus exposure and HLA in healthy donors. The study's findings and limits: Across donors, sequencing depth was assumed by presence/absence analyses to be roughly uniform.

Sequencing was carried out using PBMCs. This TCR derives from a woman aged 50 to 60 in good health and CMV-seropositive.

CDR3 sequence (DNA): TGTGCCAGTAGTGTGCGACAGGTCTCCAAATATGGCTACACCTTC. Translating it yields CASSVRQVSKYGYTF. The J gene is TRBJ1-2, the V gene TRBV19; the D gene is possibly TRBD1 (6 bases). The CDR3 has 15 amino acids. V was shortened by 5 bases and J by 5 bases, with 18 bases between the two germline ends. Germline V gene data show CDR1 as LNHDA and CDR2 as SQIVND (reference sequence).